In its sample, the clone carrying this TCR beta chain was seen a few times. Trimming shortened V by 0 bases and J by 7 bases, and 12 bases separated the two germline ends. The germline V gene encodes CDR1 SGHNT and CDR2 YENEEA. The CDR3 extends over 14 amino acids. This record belongs to a study of pediatric ulcerative colitis. Profiling relied on immunoSEQ multiplex PCR, and the TCRdb table lists in-frame clones only, not all of them. The profile shows around 64,000 clones, about 86% of them singletons. Before the diagnostic colonoscopy, ulcerative colitis patients were free of immunosuppressive medication. The blood sample was taken during the colonoscopy visit.

Sequenced sample: blood. The sequence came from a boy aged 5-17 years with severe ulcerative colitis. J is TRBJ2-5 and V is TRBV11-3; D perhaps matches TRBD2 (6 bases). In DNA, the CDR3 is TGTGCCAGCAGCTTAGAGGGGACTGCAAGGACCCAGTACTTC. The encoded protein is CASSLEGTARTQYF.